The entry below gives a single T cell receptor beta chain sequence along with its context. These data are taken from a study of CD8+ T cells in alopecia areata. Study in general: Treated patients were given oral tofacitinib, which was dosed at 5 to 10 mg twice daily.

Extracted RNA was reverse transcribed into cDNA, the sequencing template. TCRdb's table, derived via immunoSEQ multiplex PCR, lists solely in-frame clones and lacks some. The sample has 150,000 to 200,000 clones, 64% seen once; the top ten hold about 1.3%. As to treatment: oral pan-JAK inhibitor, 5-10 mg twice daily. The material was CD4+ T cells sorted from blood, obtained around week 47, from a patient treated with tofacitinib. The source of this sequence is a human donor with alopecia areata.

Here the CDR3 DNA reads TGTGCCAGCAGCCCTGTGGGTTACGAGCAGTACTTC. Translating it yields CASSPVGYEQYF. This rearrangement joins TRBV14 to TRBJ2-7; no clear D. V lost 4 bases to trimming and J lost 4 bases, with 8 bases between them. In germline, CDR1 is SGHDN, CDR2 FVKESK. This CDR3 is built from 12 residues.